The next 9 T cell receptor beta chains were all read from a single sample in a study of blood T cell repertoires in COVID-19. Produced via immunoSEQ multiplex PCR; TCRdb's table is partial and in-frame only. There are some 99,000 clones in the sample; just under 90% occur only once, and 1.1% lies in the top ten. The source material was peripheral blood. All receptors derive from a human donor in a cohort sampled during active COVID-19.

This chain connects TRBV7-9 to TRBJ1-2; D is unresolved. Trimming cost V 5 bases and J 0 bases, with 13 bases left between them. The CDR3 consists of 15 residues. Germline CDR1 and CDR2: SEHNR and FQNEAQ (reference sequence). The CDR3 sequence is CASSLAGAANYGYTF. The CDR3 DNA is TGTGCCAGCAGCCTGGCCGGAGCAGCTAACTATGGCTACACCTTC.

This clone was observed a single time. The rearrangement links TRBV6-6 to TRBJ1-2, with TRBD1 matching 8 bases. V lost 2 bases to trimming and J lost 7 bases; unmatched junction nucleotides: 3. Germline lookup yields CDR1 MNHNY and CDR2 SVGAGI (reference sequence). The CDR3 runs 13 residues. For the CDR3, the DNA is TGTGCCAGCAGTTACGCGGACAGGGTTGGCTACACCTTC. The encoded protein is CASSYADRVGYTF.

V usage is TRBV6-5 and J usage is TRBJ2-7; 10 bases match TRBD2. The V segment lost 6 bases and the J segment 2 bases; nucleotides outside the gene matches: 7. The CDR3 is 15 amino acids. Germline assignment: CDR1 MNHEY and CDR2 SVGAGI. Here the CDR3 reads CASSTLAGNTYEQYF. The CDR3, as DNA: TGTGCCAGCAGCACACTAGCGGGGAACACCTACGAGCAGTACTTC.

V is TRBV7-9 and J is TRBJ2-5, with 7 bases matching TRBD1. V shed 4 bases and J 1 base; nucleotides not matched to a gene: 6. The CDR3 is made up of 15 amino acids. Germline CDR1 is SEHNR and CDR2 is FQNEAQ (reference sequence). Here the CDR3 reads CASSSGTGVQETQYF. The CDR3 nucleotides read TGTGCCAGCAGCTCCGGAACAGGGGTCCAAGAGACCCAGTACTTC. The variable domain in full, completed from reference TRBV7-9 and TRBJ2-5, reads DTGVSQNPRHKITKRGQNVTFRCDPISEHNRLYWYRQTLGQGPEFLTYFQNEAQLEKSRLLSDRFSAERPKGSFSTLEIQRTEQGDSAMYLCASSSGTGVQETQYFGPGTRLLVL.

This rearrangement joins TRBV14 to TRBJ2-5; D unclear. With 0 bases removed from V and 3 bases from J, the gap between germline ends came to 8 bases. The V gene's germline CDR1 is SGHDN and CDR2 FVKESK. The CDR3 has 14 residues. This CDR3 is CASSQDVVKETQYF. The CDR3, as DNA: TGTGCCAGCAGCCAAGATGTAGTAAAAGAGACCCAGTACTTC.

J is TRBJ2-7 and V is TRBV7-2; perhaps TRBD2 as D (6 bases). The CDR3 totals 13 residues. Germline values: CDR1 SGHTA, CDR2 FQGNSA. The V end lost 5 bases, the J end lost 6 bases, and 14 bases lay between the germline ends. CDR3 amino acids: CASSPGLSGEQYF. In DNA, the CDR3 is TGTGCCAGCAGCCCGGGACTTTCGGGCGAGCAGTACTTC.

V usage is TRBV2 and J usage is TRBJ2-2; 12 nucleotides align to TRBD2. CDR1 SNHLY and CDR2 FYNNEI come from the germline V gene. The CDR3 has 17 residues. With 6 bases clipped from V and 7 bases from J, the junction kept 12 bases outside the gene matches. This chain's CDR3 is CASSKTSGGALSGELFF. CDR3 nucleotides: TGTGCCAGCAGCAAGACTAGCGGGGGTGCTCTGAGCGGGGAGCTGTTTTTT.

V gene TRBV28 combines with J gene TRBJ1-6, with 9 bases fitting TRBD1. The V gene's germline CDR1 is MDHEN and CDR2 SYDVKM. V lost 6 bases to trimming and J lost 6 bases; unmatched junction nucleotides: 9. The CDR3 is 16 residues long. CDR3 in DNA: TGTGCCAGCAGCCCCTGGACAGGGGTTGGTAATTCACCCCTCCACTTT. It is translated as CASSPWTGVGNSPLHF.

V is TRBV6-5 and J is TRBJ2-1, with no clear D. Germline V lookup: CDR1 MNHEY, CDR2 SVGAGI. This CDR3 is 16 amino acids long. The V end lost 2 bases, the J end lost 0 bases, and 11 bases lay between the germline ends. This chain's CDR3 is CASSYVDFRSYNEQFF. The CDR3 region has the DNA TGTGCCAGCAGTTACGTCGACTTCCGCTCCTACAATGAGCAGTTCTTC.